This is a list of T cell receptor beta chains from one sample in a study of metastatic and nonmetastatic thyroid tumors. TCRdb re-analyzed the PCR reads using MiXCR. The profile covers a few thousand clones, with approximately 31% appearing a single time and 16% taken by the ten largest. Specimen: adjacent normal tissue. These receptors were collected from a male donor with papillary thyroid cancer or a benign thyroid nodule (not recorded which). Some clones in this sample may be carry-over from other donors' samples. Each CDR3 is given with its conserved first and last residue. The order of the fields is D gene, clone size, V gene, J gene, CDR3 DNA, CDR3 protein. A D gene is named only where the DNA matches it firmly. Clone size appears in some rows only: once, few, many, or a class for an expanded clone.

d_gene: .; abundance: medium-sized; v_gene: TRBV6-4; j_gene: TRBJ2-7; CDR3nt: TGTGCCAGCAGGAAGAATCCGGGGACCTACGAGCAGTACTTC; CDR3aa: CASRKNPGTYEQYF
d_gene: TRBD1; abundance: few; v_gene: TRBV27; j_gene: TRBJ1-2; CDR3nt: TGTGCCAGCAGCTTTACAGGGGGAAATGGCTACACCTTC; CDR3aa: CASSFTGGNGYTF
d_gene: .; abundance: few; v_gene: TRBV6-2/TRBV6-3; j_gene: TRBJ1-2; CDR3nt: TGTGCCAGCAGTTACTTCGGACCGTCCTATGGCTACACCTTC; CDR3aa: CASSYFGPSYGYTF
d_gene: TRBD1; abundance: .; v_gene: TRBV28; j_gene: TRBJ1-6; CDR3nt: TGTGCCAGCAGTTTAGGGGGACAGGGGGCTTCACCCCTCCACTTT; CDR3aa: CASSLGGQGASPLHF
d_gene: .; abundance: once; v_gene: TRBV11-2; j_gene: TRBJ1-2; CDR3nt: TGTGCCAGCAGCTCCTACAGGGTTAGCTATGGCTACACCTTC; CDR3aa: CASSSYRVSYGYTF
d_gene: .; abundance: medium-sized; v_gene: TRBV20-1; j_gene: TRBJ2-1; CDR3nt: TGCAGTGCTAGAGACGGACGGGGGCAGTTCTTC; CDR3aa: CSARDGRGQFF
d_gene: .; abundance: few; v_gene: TRBV12-3/TRBV12-4; j_gene: TRBJ2-2; CDR3nt: TGTGCCAGCAGTCCGTACTACCCAACCTCCGGGGAGCTGTTTTTT; CDR3aa: CASSPYYPTSGELFF
d_gene: .; abundance: large; v_gene: TRBV6-1; j_gene: TRBJ2-2; CDR3nt: TGTGCCAGCAGCCAGGCCCCAAACACCGGGGAGCTGTTTTTT; CDR3aa: CASSQAPNTGELFF
d_gene: .; abundance: .; v_gene: TRBV7-9; j_gene: TRBJ2-2; CDR3nt: TGTGCCAGAAGCTCTTATAGGGAGCTGTTTTTT; CDR3aa: CARSSYRELFF
d_gene: .; abundance: medium-sized; v_gene: TRBV20-1; j_gene: TRBJ1-6; CDR3nt: TGCAGTGCCACTAGAGACAGGATGGGGGAGGGGAATTCACCCCTCCACTTT; CDR3aa: CSATRDRMGEGNSPLHF
d_gene: TRBD1; abundance: .; v_gene: TRBV6-2/TRBV6-3; j_gene: TRBJ2-7; CDR3nt: TGTGCCAGCAGTTACGGACAGGGGGGCTACGAGCAGTACTTC; CDR3aa: CASSYGQGGYEQYF
d_gene: TRBD1; abundance: .; v_gene: TRBV19; j_gene: TRBJ1-1; CDR3nt: TGTGCCAGTAGAAAACAGGGGAATTTGGGCCCTGAAGCTTTCTTT; CDR3aa: CASRKQGNLGPEAFF
d_gene: .; abundance: few; v_gene: TRBV6-2/TRBV6-3; j_gene: TRBJ1-1; CDR3nt: TGTGCCAGCAGTACCCGATTGGGCACTGAAGCTTTCTTT; CDR3aa: CASSTRLGTEAFF
d_gene: .; abundance: .; v_gene: TRBV6-1; j_gene: TRBJ2-2; CDR3nt: TGTGCCAGGGGACCCAGGGGGGGGAACACCGGGGAGCTGTTTTTT; CDR3aa: CARGPRGGNTGELFF
d_gene: .; abundance: few; v_gene: TRBV19; j_gene: TRBJ2-2; CDR3nt: TGTGCCAGTAGTATTGGATGGAACACCGGGGAGCTGTTTTTT; CDR3aa: CASSIGWNTGELFF
d_gene: TRBD2; abundance: few; v_gene: TRBV6-1; j_gene: TRBJ2-2; CDR3nt: TGTGCCAGCAGTCTAGCGGGGGCGAACACCGGGGAGCTGTTTTTT; CDR3aa: CASSLAGANTGELFF
d_gene: .; abundance: once; v_gene: TRBV27; j_gene: TRBJ1-4; CDR3nt: TGTGCCAGCAGTTTCCGCATGGGGGGGGGCGCGGGTGAAAAACTTTTTTTT; CDR3aa: CASSFRMGGGAGEKLFF
d_gene: .; abundance: .; v_gene: TRBV6-1; j_gene: TRBJ2-7; CDR3nt: TGTGCCACCCGGACTATCGGGAGCCACGAGCAGTACTTC; CDR3aa: CATRTIGSHEQYF
d_gene: TRBD1; abundance: .; v_gene: TRBV20-1; j_gene: TRBJ2-2; CDR3nt: TGCAGTTCTCCGACAGGGGGAAAGATCGTTGAGCTGTTTTTT; CDR3aa: CSSPTGGKIVELFF
d_gene: .; abundance: .; v_gene: TRBV2; j_gene: TRBJ1-1; CDR3nt: TGTGCCAGCAGTGACTCCTATATGAACACTGAAGCTTTCTTT; CDR3aa: CASSDSYMNTEAFF
d_gene: TRBD1; abundance: .; v_gene: TRBV6-2/TRBV6-3; j_gene: TRBJ2-2; CDR3nt: TGTGCCAGCAGTTACTCAATGGACAGGGGGGAGCTGTTTTTT; CDR3aa: CASSYSMDRGELFF
d_gene: .; abundance: large; v_gene: TRBV6-1; j_gene: TRBJ1-1; CDR3nt: TGTGCCAGCAGTGAACATCGGAACACTGAAGCTTTCTTT; CDR3aa: CASSEHRNTEAFF
d_gene: .; abundance: few; v_gene: TRBV28; j_gene: TRBJ1-2; CDR3nt: TGTGCCAGCGGGCGGAACTATGGCTACACCTTC; CDR3aa: CASGRNYGYTF
d_gene: TRBD1; abundance: few; v_gene: TRBV10-3; j_gene: TRBJ1-6; CDR3nt: TGTGCCCTCGCAGGGGGCGTCTGTTCACCCCTCCACTTT; CDR3aa: CALAGGVCSPLHF
d_gene: .; abundance: once; v_gene: TRBV7-3; j_gene: TRBJ1-3; CDR3nt: TGTGCCTGCAGCTTAAACGGGGGCTTTGGAAACACCATATATTTT; CDR3aa: CACSLNGGFGNTIYF
d_gene: TRBD1; abundance: many; v_gene: TRBV3-1; j_gene: TRBJ2-7; CDR3nt: TGTGCCAGCAGCCAAGCCGGGACAGAATACGAGCAGTACTTC; CDR3aa: CASSQAGTEYEQYF
d_gene: .; abundance: large; v_gene: TRBV19; j_gene: TRBJ2-1; CDR3nt: TGTGCCAGTAGTATTCAGCGGGTGCGTCCAAATGAGCAGTTCTTC; CDR3aa: CASSIQRVRPNEQFF
d_gene: .; abundance: .; v_gene: TRBV12-3/TRBV12-4; j_gene: TRBJ2-5; CDR3nt: TGTGCCAGCAGTTTAGTAGTTCGGGAGACCCAGTACTTC; CDR3aa: CASSLVVRETQYF
d_gene: .; abundance: medium-sized; v_gene: TRBV7-9; j_gene: TRBJ2-2; CDR3nt: TGTGCCAGCAGCGTAGAAGGGTACACCGGGGAGCTGTTTTTT; CDR3aa: CASSVEGYTGELFF
d_gene: .; abundance: .; v_gene: TRBV6-1; j_gene: TRBJ2-2; CDR3nt: TGTGCCAGCAGTGAACGGACCGGGAACACCGGGGAGCTGTTTTTT; CDR3aa: CASSERTGNTGELFF
d_gene: .; abundance: few; v_gene: TRBV24-1; j_gene: TRBJ2-1; CDR3nt: TGTGCCACCAGTCGGCGGCTCTGGGACAATGAGCAGTTCTTC; CDR3aa: CATSRRLWDNEQFF
d_gene: .; abundance: .; v_gene: TRBV6-1; j_gene: TRBJ2-7; CDR3nt: TGTGCCAGCAGTGAATGGGGGGCGCGTCTCGAGCAGTACTTC; CDR3aa: CASSEWGARLEQYF
d_gene: .; abundance: .; v_gene: TRBV9; j_gene: TRBJ1-2; CDR3nt: TGTGCCAGCAGCGTAGAGGGACACTTCAACTATGGCTACACCTTC; CDR3aa: CASSVEGHFNYGYTF
d_gene: TRBD2; abundance: many; v_gene: TRBV5-1; j_gene: TRBJ2-7; CDR3nt: TGCGCCAGCAGCCTTGGACTAGCGGTGGGGGGGGACTACGAGCAGTACTTC; CDR3aa: CASSLGLAVGGDYEQYF
d_gene: .; abundance: medium-sized; v_gene: TRBV5-1; j_gene: TRBJ2-7; CDR3nt: TGCGCCAGCAGCGCCCGGCCCTACGAGCAGTACTTC; CDR3aa: CASSARPYEQYF
d_gene: .; abundance: .; v_gene: TRBV7-9; j_gene: TRBJ1-2; CDR3nt: TGTGCCAGCAGCGGACAGTTAGACTATGGCTACACCTTC; CDR3aa: CASSGQLDYGYTF
d_gene: TRBD1; abundance: .; v_gene: TRBV6-1; j_gene: TRBJ2-7; CDR3nt: TGTGCCAGCAGTGAGGACAGGATGTACGAGCAGTACTTC; CDR3aa: CASSEDRMYEQYF
d_gene: TRBD2; abundance: few; v_gene: TRBV6-1; j_gene: TRBJ2-7; CDR3nt: TGTGCCAGCAGTCCTCAAACCAGCGGGAGTTACGAGCAGTACTTC; CDR3aa: CASSPQTSGSYEQYF
d_gene: .; abundance: .; v_gene: TRBV7-2; j_gene: TRBJ1-1; CDR3nt: TGTGCCAGCAGCTTAGGATCGGGTTTACAGGGTGAAGCTTTCTTT; CDR3aa: CASSLGSGLQGEAFF
d_gene: TRBD1; abundance: .; v_gene: TRBV19; j_gene: TRBJ1-2; CDR3nt: TGTGCCAGTAGCCACCGACAGGGTAACGGCTACACCTTC; CDR3aa: CASSHRQGNGYTF
d_gene: .; abundance: .; v_gene: TRBV30; j_gene: TRBJ1-3; CDR3nt: TGTGCCTGGAGAAGAGGCCACTTCTCTGGACACACCATATATTTT; CDR3aa: CAWRRGHFSGHTIYF
d_gene: .; abundance: .; v_gene: TRBV5-1; j_gene: TRBJ1-2; CDR3nt: TGCGCCAGCAGCTTGGATCCGAGTGATGGCTACACCTTC; CDR3aa: CASSLDPSDGYTF
d_gene: TRBD1; abundance: once; v_gene: TRBV4-2; j_gene: TRBJ2-3; CDR3nt: TGTGCCAGCAGCACACGACAGGGAACACACACAGATACGCAGTATTTT; CDR3aa: CASSTRQGTHTDTQYF
d_gene: .; abundance: .; v_gene: TRBV28; j_gene: TRBJ2-2; CDR3nt: TGTGCCAGCAGCCCCTCCGCAGGGCGAAACACCGGGGAGCTGTTTTTT; CDR3aa: CASSPSAGRNTGELFF
d_gene: .; abundance: few; v_gene: TRBV10-1; j_gene: TRBJ2-3; CDR3nt: TGCGCCAGCAGTGAGAGGGAGTCCTACACAGATACGCAGTATTTT; CDR3aa: CASSERESYTDTQYF
d_gene: .; abundance: medium-sized; v_gene: TRBV20-1; j_gene: TRBJ1-5; CDR3nt: TGCAGTGCTCGAAGACGGGGGGAGTTAGTCAATCAGCCCCAGCATTTT; CDR3aa: CSARRRGELVNQPQHF
d_gene: .; abundance: .; v_gene: TRBV3-1; j_gene: TRBJ2-7; CDR3nt: TGTGCCAGCAGCCCACGGAGCGGCGAGCAGTACTTC; CDR3aa: CASSPRSGEQYF
d_gene: .; abundance: .; v_gene: TRBV20-1; j_gene: TRBJ1-5; CDR3nt: TGCAGTGCCTTCACCCCCCCGGGTATGGGCAATCAGCCCCAGCATTTT; CDR3aa: CSAFTPPGMGNQPQHF
d_gene: TRBD2; abundance: .; v_gene: TRBV5-1; j_gene: TRBJ2-3; CDR3nt: TGCGCCAGCAGCCTGGAGCGGGGGTGGGGAGATACGCAGTATTTT; CDR3aa: CASSLERGWGDTQYF
d_gene: .; abundance: once; v_gene: TRBV5-1; j_gene: TRBJ2-5; CDR3nt: TGCGCCAGCAGCTTGCAGGGTGCAGAGAAACAGTACTTC; CDR3aa: CASSLQGAEKQYF
d_gene: .; abundance: .; v_gene: TRBV20-1; j_gene: TRBJ2-7; CDR3nt: TGCAGTCCTATAGAACAGGAGTACGAGGAGTACTTC; CDR3aa: CSPIEQEYEEYF